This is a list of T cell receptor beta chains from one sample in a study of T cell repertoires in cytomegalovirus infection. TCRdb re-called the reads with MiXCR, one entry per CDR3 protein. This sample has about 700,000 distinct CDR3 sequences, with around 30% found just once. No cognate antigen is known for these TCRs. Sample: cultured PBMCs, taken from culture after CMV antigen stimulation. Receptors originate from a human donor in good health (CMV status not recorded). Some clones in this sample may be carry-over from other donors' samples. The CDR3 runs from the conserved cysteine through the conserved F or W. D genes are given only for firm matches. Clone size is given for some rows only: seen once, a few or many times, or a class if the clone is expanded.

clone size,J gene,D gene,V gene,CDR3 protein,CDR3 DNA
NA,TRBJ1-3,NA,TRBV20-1,CSARLSGAGSGNTIYF,TGCAGTGCTAGATTGTCGGGGGCAGGGAGCGGAAACACCATATATTTT
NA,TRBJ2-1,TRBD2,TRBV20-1,CSARSGGASEQFF,TGCAGTGCTCGTAGCGGGGGGGCCTCTGAGCAGTTCTTC
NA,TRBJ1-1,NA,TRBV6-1,CASSPIGVDGEAFF,TGTGCCAGCAGTCCCATCGGGGTCGACGGTGAAGCTTTCTTT
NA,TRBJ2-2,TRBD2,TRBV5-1,CASSQYREAGELFF,TGCGCCAGCAGTCAATACCGGGAGGCCGGGGAGCTGTTTTTT
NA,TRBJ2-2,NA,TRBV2,CASSGQTGELFF,TGTGCCAGCAGCGGACAAACCGGGGAGCTGTTTTTT
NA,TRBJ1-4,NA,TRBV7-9,CASSLARGMNEKLFF,TGTGCCAGCAGCTTAGCGCGGGGGATGAATGAAAAACTGTTTTTT
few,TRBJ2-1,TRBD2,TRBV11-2,CASSLDRVAGGNEQFF,TGTGCCAGCAGCTTAGATAGGGTAGCGGGAGGAAATGAGCAGTTCTTC
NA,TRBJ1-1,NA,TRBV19,CASSGPNLNTEAFF,TGTGCCAGTAGTGGGCCTAATCTGAACACTGAAGCTTTCTTT
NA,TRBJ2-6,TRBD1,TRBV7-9,CASSLGTGKAVLTF,TGTGCCAGCAGCTTAGGGACAGGGAAAGCCGTCCTGACTTTC
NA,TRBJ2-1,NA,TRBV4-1,CASSQVPGGEQFF,TGCGCCAGCAGCCAAGTACCCGGGGGTGAGCAGTTCTTC
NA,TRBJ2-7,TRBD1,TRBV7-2,CASSSGQGRGEQYF,TGTGCCAGCAGCTCGGGACAGGGGAGAGGCGAGCAGTACTTC
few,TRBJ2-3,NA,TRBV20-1,CSASNPRTDTQYF,TGCAGTGCTAGCAACCCCCGCACAGATACGCAGTATTTT
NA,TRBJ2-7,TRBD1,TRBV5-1,CASSGTGGMFYEQYF,TGCGCCAGCAGCGGAACAGGGGGTATGTTCTACGAGCAGTACTTC
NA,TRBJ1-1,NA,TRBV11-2,CASSPSGRMNTEAFF,TGTGCCAGCAGCCCCTCCGGCCGCATGAACACTGAAGCTTTCTTT
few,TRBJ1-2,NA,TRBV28,CASSFAGGAGGYTF,TGTGCCAGCAGTTTTGCGGGAGGGGCTGGGGGCTACACCTTC
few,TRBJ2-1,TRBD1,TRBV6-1,CASQIRTGGNGNEQFF,TGTGCCAGCCAAATTAGGACAGGGGGTAATGGGAATGAGCAGTTCTTC
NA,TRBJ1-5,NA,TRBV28,CASSFYSTWGQPQHF,TGTGCCAGCAGTTTTTATTCGACCTGGGGTCAGCCCCAGCATTTT